The following is a T cell receptor (beta chain) sequence with its context. Its target antigen remains unknown. Base qualities are not provided; no much larger clone lies one nucleotide away. This record comes from a study of radiation and T cells in renal cell carcinoma (dated by TCRdb to about 2020). In the study overall: Samples were obtained from a clinical trial, in which 15 Gy stereotactic body radiation therapy was delivered to primary renal cell carcinomas and nephrectomy was performed 4 weeks later. TCR beta sequencing covered approximately 50 samples in total, comprising approximately 25 tumors and around 27 peripheral blood samples. Across all 50 or so samples, 4,016,671 unique CDR3 nucleotide sequences, encoding 2,658,974 unique CDR3 amino acid sequences, were identified. Broader findings and caveats from the paper: An increase in top tumor clonotypes in blood was observed from baseline to 2 weeks post-radiation, followed by contraction by 4 weeks, which was taken to suggest transient expansion of tumor-resident clones. Changes in the blood repertoire were not tracked past 4 weeks after treatment. With a single-armed trial design, the study had no way to address how radiation dose or scheduling affects the TCR repertoire. No pretreatment tumor biopsies were available, so the baseline intratumoral presence of clonotypes could not be determined.

TCR beta libraries were generated from genomic DNA with the immunoSEQ kit, following the manufacturer's recommendations. For library preparation, a first multiplex PCR was performed with proprietary primers, followed by a second PCR in which unique barcodes were added, and bead cleanups were performed after each round. A kit-provided positive control reaction and a negative control reaction were included in every sample batch. The final libraries were assessed on an Agilent 4200 TapeStation D1000 ScreenTape, pooled by volume, and quantified by qPCR. Sequencing was performed on an Illumina NextSeq500 with a MidOutput 150-cycle cartridge, and 156 Read1 and 15 Index1 cycles were run with kit custom primers. The pooled library was loaded at approximately 0.95 pM with a roughly 20% PhiX control spike-in. In the paper's pipeline: The vendor-processed data were analyzed in R, and a clonotype was defined as all T cells that share the same CDR3 nucleotide sequence. In the clone abundance analyses, frequencies were normalized to the 10,000 most abundant clones in each sample. Public T cell clones, which averaged fewer than five per sample, were excluded before analysis. An abundance difference of at least 32-fold between compartments was the criterion for calling clonotypes tumor-enriched or baseline blood-enriched. A beta-binomial differential abundance model was used to identify clonotypes that were expanded or contracted between blood time points. Tumor-blood repertoire similarity was measured with the Baroni-Urbani and Buser coefficient, and group comparisons used two-tailed Wilcoxon tests in R. TCRdb obtained this table from immuneACCESS and retained in-frame rearrangements with V and J assigned. These tables miss some clones; where compared with another copy, unresolved V genes account for less than half of the shortfall, and the remainder is unexplained. Clonal size and the V and J genes are those of that table, whereas D and trimming came from the DNA. The sample table lists tens of thousands of clones, more than 80% of them with a count of one. The ten largest clones represent less than 30% of the sample.

Interpreted using the paper, the time point label stands for: blood 2 weeks post-SBRT. This specimen's treatment or condition label, interpreted: 15 Gy SBRT to primary tumor, nephrectomy 4 weeks later. To track tumor-enriched clonotypes, serial peripheral blood was sampled from radiation-treated patients at baseline and at 2 weeks and 4 weeks after SBRT. Every patient's renal cell carcinoma showed clear cell pathology. Genomic DNA for TCR sequencing was prepared using the QIAamp DNA Blood Mini Kit (Qiagen). The analyses included only samples that passed all quality control checks. Material: blood, obtained from a patient whose treatment included radiotherapy and nephrectomy. This clonotype was obtained from a woman in her 70s with renal cell carcinoma.

The encoded CDR3 is CASSLRQGENSPLHF. At the DNA level, the sequence is TGTGCCAGCAGCTTACGACAGGGGGAAAATTCACCCCTCCACTTT. The V gene is TRBV5-5 and the J gene is TRBJ1-6; 9 bases in between match TRBD1. Trimming takes 2 bases off V and 7 bases off J; junction bases not matched to a gene: 4. Measured from the cysteine to the phenylalanine, the CDR3 is 15 residues long. The entry retains the CDR3 DNA only, 45 bases that are in frame from base 1. CDR1 and CDR2, looked up from the germline V gene (reference sequence), are SGHKS and YYEKEE.